This passage covers 12 T cell receptor beta chains from one sample sequenced in a study of blood T cell repertoires in COVID-19. Produced via immunoSEQ multiplex PCR; TCRdb's table is partial and in-frame only. The table lists roughly 45,000 clones, over 75% of them singletons, with 20% to 25% in the top ten. Sequencing was carried out using peripheral blood. Source of these receptors: a woman aged 55-69 years with acute or convalescent COVID-19.

The V gene is TRBV11-3, the J gene TRBJ2-7; 7 nucleotides match TRBD1. The V gene's germline CDR1 is SGHNT and CDR2 YENEEA. The trim removed 4 bases at V and 3 bases at J, leaving 3 bases unmatched. There are 13 residues in the CDR3. The CDR3 coding sequence is TGTGCCAGCAGCTCACGACAGGGCTACGAGCAGTACTTC. Translation gives CASSSRQGYEQYF.

V usage is TRBV18 and J usage is TRBJ2-2; D might be TRBD1 (6 bases). The germline V gene encodes CDR1 KGHSH and CDR2 LQKENI. V lost 4 bases and J lost 6, with 27 bases in between. This CDR3 has 19 amino acids. The CDR3 loop is CASSHYRDIASLWAGELFF. DNA for the CDR3: TGTGCCAGCTCACATTACCGGGACATTGCGTCCCTATGGGCCGGGGAGCTGTTTTTT.

The chain recombines TRBV7-9 with TRBJ1-1, with TRBD1 matching 12 bases. Trimming cost V 5 bases and J 8 bases; bases outside gene matches: 9. Germline values: CDR1 SEHNR, CDR2 FQNEAQ (reference sequence). The CDR3 has 15 residues. DNA for the CDR3: TGTGCCAGCAGCCCAACCGGGACAGGGGGCCTGGAAGCTTTCTTT. Protein sequence: CASSPTGTGGLEAFF.

The genes are TRBV5-1 and TRBJ2-3; 8 bases map to TRBD2. Germline V gene data show CDR1 as SGHRS and CDR2 as YFSETQ. Trimming cost V 0 bases and J 2 bases; bases outside gene matches: 8. This CDR3 region has 17 residues. For the CDR3, the DNA is TGCGCCAGCAGCTTGGTAGGTAGCGGGGCGAACACAGATACGCAGTATTTT. Its translation: CASSLVGSGANTDTQYF.

This chain connects TRBV3-1 (or the pseudogene TRBV3-2) to TRBJ1-3; TRBD1 agrees at 8 bases. Germline V gene lookup returns CDR1 LGHDT and CDR2 YNNKEL (reference sequence). The V gene end was trimmed by 7 bases and the J gene end by 4 bases; junction bases not matched to a gene: 6. The CDR3 loop spans 14 amino acids. The CDR3 region is CASTTGGLGNTIYF. The DNA for the CDR3 is TGTGCCAGCACCACAGGGGGGTTAGGAAACACCATATATTTT.

J is TRBJ1-1 and V is TRBV9, with D unresolved. CDR1 is SGDLS and CDR2 is YYNGEE in the germline V gene. V gave up 3 bases and J gave up 0 bases, with 9 bases separating them. CDR3 length: 14 residues. The DNA of the CDR3 is TGTGCCAGCAGCGCCGGGAATATGAACACTGAAGCTTTCTTT. As protein: CASSAGNMNTEAFF. Complete variable domain (other parts from reference TRBV9 and TRBJ1-1): DSGVTQTPKHLITATGQRVTLRCSPRSGDLSVYWYQQSLDQGLQFLIQYYNGEERAKGNILERFSAQQFPDLHSELNLSSLELGDSALYFCASSAGNMNTEAFFGQGTRLTVV.

This clone has a single count. The chain employs TRBV4-1 and TRBJ1-1; tentatively, D is TRBD1 (6 bases). The V gene's germline CDR1 is MGHRA and CDR2 YSYEKL. There are 16 residues in the CDR3. V was cut by 1 base and J by 1 base, with 13 bases left in between. The CDR3 here is CASSQVLTGTNTEAFF. As DNA, the CDR3 is TGCGCCAGCAGCCAAGTCCTAACAGGGACGAACACTGAAGCTTTCTTT.

In its sample, this clone was seen once. This chain uses TRBV6-5 with TRBJ1-5; the D gene is possibly TRBD1 (5 bases). The CDR3 spans 14 residues. Per the germline V gene, CDR1 is MNHEY and CDR2 is SVGAGI. V was trimmed by 4 bases and J by 0 bases, leaving 7 bases between them. In DNA, the CDR3 is TGTGCCAGCAGTTCAGGGTTTAGCAATCAGCCCCAGCATTTT. It specifies CASSSGFSNQPQHF.

This clone appeared a single time. The chain employs TRBV24-1 and TRBJ2-5; D possibly corresponds to TRBD1 (5 bases). The CDR3 is made up of 14 amino acids. Trimming removed 1 base from V and 2 bases from J, with 7 bases in between. The V gene's germline CDR1 is KGHDR and CDR2 SFDVKD. CDR3 protein: CATSDFQGQETQYF. The DNA for the CDR3 is TGTGCCACCAGTGATTTCCAGGGACAAGAGACCCAGTACTTC.

The chain carries TRBV5-1 and TRBJ1-2; 8 nucleotides agree with TRBD1. The V gene end was trimmed by 4 bases and the J gene end by 6 bases; junction bases not matched to a gene: 8. Germline V lookup: CDR1 SGHRS, CDR2 YFSETQ. This CDR3 comprises 14 residues. The DNA for the CDR3 is TGCGCCAGCAGCCTGGGACAGGCACTTGATGGCTACACCTTC. It specifies CASSLGQALDGYTF.

This clone was seen just once. The CDR3 reads CASSLGLAGNNEQFF. The CDR3 coding sequence is TGTGCCAGCAGCTTAGGACTAGCGGGGAACAATGAGCAGTTCTTC. J is TRBJ2-1 and V is TRBV11-3, with 11 bases fitting TRBD2. The CDR3 runs to 15 residues. V was pared by 1 base and J by 5 bases, with 1 base of the junction left unmatched. Germline V CDR1 and CDR2: SGHNT, YENEEA.

Only one count was recorded for this clone. The chain links TRBV14 to TRBJ1-1; 9 nucleotides line up with TRBD1. Germline-derived CDR1 and CDR2 are SGHDN and FVKESK. This CDR3 region has 14 residues. V lost 1 base and J lost 10; bases outside the gene matches: 7. The CDR3: CASSQGLQGAGAFF. Written as DNA, the CDR3 is TGTGCCAGCAGCCAAGGATTACAGGGGGCAGGAGCTTTCTTT.